This T cell receptor (beta chain) was obtained from a study of T-cell memory formation after mild COVID-19. This clonotype showed up just a few times. This CDR3 is built from 17 residues. Germline CDR1 reads LGHDT; CDR2 reads YNNKEL (reference sequence). Trimming removed 0 bases from V and 2 bases from J; junction bases left unmatched: 7. Each CDR3 protein gets one entry after TCRdb re-called the 5' RACE reads with MiXCR. Among 550,000 to 600,000 distinct CDR3 sequences listed, 15% to 20% were seen once. The origin of this receptor is an adult woman who had mild COVID-19 (a few samples of this study predate the infection). Cell type and time point are not known. Sample: PBMCs or a T cell subset sorted from them (not recorded which). This rearrangement joins TRBV3-1 to TRBJ2-1; 7 bases match TRBD1. The CDR3 is CASSQDQGESPYNEQFF. CDR3 DNA sequence: TGTGCCAGCAGCCAAGATCAGGGGGAATCCCCCTACAATGAGCAGTTCTTC.